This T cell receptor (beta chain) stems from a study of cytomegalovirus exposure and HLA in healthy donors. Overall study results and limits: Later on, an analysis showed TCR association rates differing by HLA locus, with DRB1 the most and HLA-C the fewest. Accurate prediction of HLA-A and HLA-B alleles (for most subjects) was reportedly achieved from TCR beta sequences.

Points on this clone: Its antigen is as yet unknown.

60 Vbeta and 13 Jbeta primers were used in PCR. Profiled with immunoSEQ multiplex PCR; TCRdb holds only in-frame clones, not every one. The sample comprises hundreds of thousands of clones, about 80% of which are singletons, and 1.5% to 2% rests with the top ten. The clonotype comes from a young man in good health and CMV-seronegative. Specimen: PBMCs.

The DNA for the CDR3 is TGTGCCAGCAGTACAGACAGGGAAAGCCTTCAGTTCTTC. Translated: CASSTDRESLQFF. The V gene is TRBV2, the J gene TRBJ2-1, with 7 bases identical to TRBD1. The germline CDR1 and CDR2 sequences are SNHLY and FYNNEI. CDR3 length: 13 residues. The junction had 11 bases not matched to a gene; V was cut back by 5 bases and J by 13 bases.